The sequence of this T cell receptor (beta chain) was determined in a study of T cell changes during pregnancy in multiple sclerosis. Trimming at V came to 6 bases and at J to 5 bases, leaving 13 bases not matched to a gene. This CDR3 is built from 17 residues. CDR1 is SGHTA and CDR2 is FQGTGA in the germline V gene. TCRdb's copy holds only in-frame clones and misses some; the assay was immunoSEQ multiplex PCR. In the table there are tens of thousands of clones, 92% of which are singletons. The chain has TRBV7-3 and TRBJ2-1; TRBD2 matches 10 bases. The source material was peripheral blood, sampled in the first trimester of pregnancy. This TCR was recovered from a female donor with multiple sclerosis, enrolled in a pregnancy study. The CDR3 coding sequence is TGTGCCAGCAGGCTTAACGCTCTAGCGGGGGCGAACAATGAGCAGTTCTTC. Protein: CASRLNALAGANNEQFF.